One and the same sample provided the 25 T cell receptor beta chains below, sequenced in a study of cytomegalovirus exposure and HLA in healthy donors. The PCR made use of 60 Vbeta and 13 Jbeta primers. Measured with immunoSEQ multiplex PCR; TCRdb has only the in-frame clones, and not every one. The repertoire includes about 120,000 clones, more than 75% of them detected once, and approximately 11% sits in the top ten. Sequencing was carried out using PBMCs. The receptor set was obtained from a man aged 30-40 years in good health and CMV-seropositive.

V gene TRBV11-2 combines with J gene TRBJ2-5; 10 positions match TRBD2. Germline assignment: CDR1 SGHAT and CDR2 FQNNGV. The CDR3 contains 16 residues. Unmatched junction bases numbered 9, after V lost 4 bases and J lost 4 bases. CDR3: CASSSSLAGIRETQYF. The CDR3 DNA reads as TGTGCCAGCAGCTCCTCACTAGCGGGAATACGAGAGACCCAGTACTTC.

This clone was observed a single time. The chain joins TRBV9 to TRBJ2-1; the match to TRBD2 covers 11 bases. Germline assignment: CDR1 SGDLS and CDR2 YYNGEE. The CDR3 loop spans 14 amino acids. The V gene end was trimmed by 4 bases and the J gene end by 7 bases; junction bases not matched to a gene: 4. The CDR3 sequence is CASSSSGRGNEQFF. The CDR3 region has the DNA TGTGCCAGCAGCAGTAGCGGGAGGGGAAATGAGCAGTTCTTC.

The rearrangement uses TRBV4-2 and TRBJ2-3; 7 nucleotides match TRBD2. V trimming: 0 bases; J trimming: 5 bases; junction bases outside the gene matches: 8. Looked up from germline, CDR1 is LGHNA and CDR2 is YNFKEQ. This CDR3 region has 16 residues. The CDR3 here is CASSQEGRGAVDTQYF. The CDR3 DNA reads as TGTGCCAGCAGCCAAGAGGGGAGGGGAGCTGTAGATACGCAGTATTTT.

V is TRBV7-2 and J is TRBJ1-5, with 9 bases fitting TRBD1. V lost 1 base to trimming and J lost 6 bases; unmatched junction nucleotides: 7. The length of the CDR3 is 16 residues. Germline CDR1 reads SGHTA; CDR2 reads FQGNSA. The CDR3 spells CASSLDRGRVGQPQHF. In DNA, the CDR3 is TGTGCCAGCAGCTTAGACAGGGGGCGCGTTGGTCAGCCCCAGCATTTT. The whole variable domain, remainder taken from reference TRBV7-2 and TRBJ1-5, is GAGVSQSPSNKVTEKGKDVELRCDPISGHTALYWYRQSLGQGLEFLIYFQGNSAPDKSGLPSDRFSAERTGGSVSTLTIQRTQQEDSAVYLCASSLDRGRVGQPQHFGDGTRLSIL.

The chain uses TRBV9 and TRBJ2-1; 7 nucleotides match TRBD2. Unmatched junction bases numbered 7, after V lost 0 bases and J lost 7 bases. Germline CDR1 SGDLS, CDR2 YYNGEE. The CDR3 length is 15 residues. Here the CDR3 reads CASSVGLAVSNEQFF. The CDR3 DNA is TGTGCCAGCAGCGTAGGTCTAGCGGTCTCAAATGAGCAGTTCTTC.

This clone showed up just a few times. The V call is TRBV7-9, the J call TRBJ1-4, with TRBD1 as a possible D gene (5 bases). The CDR3 has 14 residues. V lost 1 base and J 12 bases, leaving 15 bases between the germline ends. Germline loops: CDR1 SEHNR, CDR2 FQNEAQ (reference sequence). CDR3 amino acids: CASSLETLSGELFF. CDR3 nucleotides: TGTGCCAGCAGCTTAGAAACTCTTTCGGGGGAACTGTTTTTT.

The J gene is TRBJ1-1, the V gene TRBV5-1, with D tentatively TRBD1 (6 bases). Germline V lookup: CDR1 SGHRS, CDR2 YFSETQ. The CDR3 has 15 amino acids. V lost 4 bases and J lost 1, with 14 bases in between. CDR3 region: CASSPDSLSNTEAFF. DNA for the CDR3: TGCGCCAGCAGCCCGGACAGTCTCTCGAACACTGAAGCTTTCTTT.

This chain uses TRBV7-9 with TRBJ1-5; 11 bases agree with TRBD1. The CDR3 is made up of 16 amino acids. V shed 1 base and J 2 bases; nucleotides not matched to a gene: 1. Germline V gene data show CDR1 as SEHNR and CDR2 as FQNEAQ (reference sequence). This CDR3 is CASSLGTGGGNQPQHF. The CDR3, as DNA: TGTGCCAGCAGCTTAGGGACAGGGGGCGGCAATCAGCCCCAGCATTTT.

The gene calls are TRBV7-8 and TRBJ1-1; D gene unclear. The CDR3 extends over 15 amino acids. The V and J ends lost 1 base and 1 base respectively, with 10 bases between them. CDR1 is SGHVS, CDR2 FQNEAQ, per germline. This chain's CDR3 is CASSLERHPNTEAFF. The CDR3 bases are TGTGCCAGCAGCTTAGAACGACACCCGAACACTGAAGCTTTCTTT.

The chain employs TRBV7-9 and TRBJ2-7, with 9 positions matching TRBD2. The CDR3 totals 17 residues. The V gene end was trimmed by 1 base and the J gene end by 5 bases; junction bases not matched to a gene: 12. The germline V gene encodes CDR1 SEHNR and CDR2 FQNEAQ (reference sequence). The CDR3 nucleotides read TGTGCCAGCAGCTTAGGTGGTTTTGGACTAGCGAAGAACGAGCAGTACTTC. Amino acid sequence: CASSLGGFGLAKNEQYF. Supplemented by reference TRBV7-9 and TRBJ2-7, the full variable domain reads DTGVSQNPRHKITKRGQNVTFRCDPISEHNRLYWYRQTLGQGPEFLTYFQNEAQLEKSRLLSDRFSAERPKGSFSTLEIQRTEQGDSAMYLCASSLGGFGLAKNEQYFGPGTRLTVT.

The chain couples TRBV19 to TRBJ2-7, with TRBD1 identical over 7 bases. Trimming cost V 3 bases and J 3 bases; bases outside gene matches: 14. The CDR3 covers 17 residues. Germline V lookup: CDR1 LNHDA, CDR2 SQIVND (reference sequence). DNA of the CDR3: TGTGCCAGTAGTATTCCCCCCTGGACAGGATCTAACTACGAGCAGTACTTC. It encodes CASSIPPWTGSNYEQYF.

The chain couples TRBV19 to TRBJ2-1, with 13 bases matching TRBD2. Germline CDR1 and CDR2: LNHDA and SQIVND (reference sequence). Trimming at V came to 1 base and at J to 8 bases, leaving 8 bases not matched to a gene. The CDR3 is 17 amino acids. This CDR3 reads CASSIVVTSGRADEQFF. The CDR3 nucleotides are TGTGCCAGTAGTATAGTGGTAACTAGCGGGAGGGCCGATGAGCAGTTCTTC.

This chain links TRBV6-1 with TRBJ1-5; D gene unclear. Trimming removed 6 bases at V and 9 bases at J, with 18 bases between. Germline V lookup: CDR1 MNHNS, CDR2 SASEGT. CDR3 length: 14 amino acids. In nucleotides, the CDR3 is TGTGCCAGCAGCGCCGCGGGATATACCACGCCCCAGCATTTT. It translates to CASSAAGYTTPQHF.

This chain's CDR3 is CASSYGPYEQYF. For the CDR3, the DNA is TGTGCCAGCAGCTATGGCCCCTACGAGCAGTACTTC. The V gene is TRBV5-4, the J gene TRBJ2-7; no reliable D call. With 3 bases removed from V and 2 bases from J, the gap between germline ends came to 6 bases. CDR1 is SGHNT and CDR2 is YYREEE in the germline V gene (reference sequence). The length of the CDR3 is 12 residues.

The CDR3 nucleotides are TGTGCCTGGAGTGAAAAGCGGGGACTCACAGATACGCAGTATTTT. Amino acids: CAWSEKRGLTDTQYF. The rearrangement uses TRBV30 and TRBJ2-3; 7 bases line up with TRBD2. The J segment lost 2 bases and the V segment lost 1 base, leaving 6 bases of the junction unmatched. This CDR3 comprises 15 residues. CDR1 and CDR2 (germline): GTSNPN, SVGIG (reference sequence).

This clone appeared a few times. V is TRBV29-1 and J is TRBJ2-1, with TRBD2 matching over 14 bases. CDR3 length: 18 residues. Per germline, CDR1 SQVTM and CDR2 ANQGSEA. V trimming: 1 base; J trimming: 0 bases; junction bases outside the gene matches: 5. The CDR3 sequence is CSVEGLAGGRSSYNEQFF. CDR3 nucleotide sequence: TGCAGCGTTGAAGGACTAGCGGGAGGGAGAAGCTCCTACAATGAGCAGTTCTTC.

The chain joins TRBV30 to TRBJ2-1; 13 bases line up with TRBD2. The CDR3 length is 16 residues. The germline V gene encodes CDR1 GTSNPN and CDR2 SVGIG (reference sequence). V was clipped by 5 bases and J by 3 bases; unmatched bases: 7. CDR3 in amino acids: CAWDPGTSGIYNEQFF. In DNA, the CDR3 is TGTGCCTGGGACCCCGGGACTAGCGGGATCTACAATGAGCAGTTCTTC.

Comments on this clone: The sample has other DNA sequences that encode this CDR3 too. This sequence joins TRBV28 and TRBJ1-5; D uncertain. This CDR3 comprises 13 residues. CDR1 MDHEN and CDR2 SYDVKM come from the germline V gene. The ends were cut back, 1 base at V and 4 bases at J, with 5 bases in the middle. CDR3 DNA sequence: TGTGCCAGCAGTTTATATAGTAATCAGCCCCAGCATTTT. Protein: CASSLYSNQPQHF.

This clone was recorded a few times. V gene TRBV29-1 combines with J gene TRBJ1-2; TRBD1 aligns across 9 bases. The CDR3 runs 16 residues. V lost 2 bases and J lost 5; bases outside the gene matches: 12. Germline V gene sequence: CDR1 SQVTM, CDR2 ANQGSEA. The CDR3 here is CSVERTGQGIRYGYTF. Written as DNA, the CDR3 is TGCAGCGTTGAAAGGACAGGACAGGGGATTAGGTATGGCTACACCTTC.

Regarding this clone: The same CDR3 also results from other DNA sequences found in this sample. The chain has TRBV5-4 and TRBJ2-1; 12 bases fit TRBD2. Per germline, CDR1 SGHNT and CDR2 YYREEE (reference sequence). The trim removed 4 bases at V and 9 bases at J, leaving 11 bases unmatched. The CDR3 has 16 amino acids. CDR3 in amino acids: CASSLAGTSGLVEQFF. CDR3 nucleotides: TGTGCCAGCAGCCTAGCCGGGACTAGCGGGCTTGTTGAGCAGTTCTTC.

The chain joins TRBV6-1 to TRBJ2-7, with D perhaps matching TRBD1 (6 bases). Germline V gene data show CDR1 as MNHNS and CDR2 as SASEGT. V was shortened by 6 bases and J by 0 bases, with 12 bases between the two germline ends. This CDR3 is 14 amino acids long. CDR3 bases: TGTGCCAGCAGGCAGGGGCCGATCTCCTACGAGCAGTACTTC. Encoded protein: CASRQGPISYEQYF.

V is TRBV5-1 and J is TRBJ2-3, with D possibly TRBD1 on 5 matching bases. Deletions cut 2 bases from V and 6 bases from J, with 7 bases between. Germline V CDR1 and CDR2: SGHRS, YFSETQ. There are 12 residues in the CDR3. The CDR3 spells CASSFSGDTQYF. CDR3 bases: TGCGCCAGCAGCTTTTCAGGGGATACGCAGTATTTT.

V usage is TRBV7-3 and J usage is TRBJ2-1; 8 positions match TRBD2. V dropped 2 bases and J dropped 10; count of bases not matched to a gene: 7. This CDR3 contains 14 residues. Germline loops: CDR1 SGHTA, CDR2 FQGTGA. For the CDR3, the DNA is TGTGCCAGCAGCTTACAAGCGGGAGACAGGGAGCAGTTCTTC. Protein product: CASSLQAGDREQFF.

This chain links TRBV7-8 with TRBJ1-1; 7 bases are shared with TRBD1. The germline V gene has CDR1 SGHVS and CDR2 FQNEAQ. Germline trimming cut 2 bases from V and 3 bases from J; bases unmatched to any gene: 0. The CDR3 has 13 residues. The CDR3 DNA reads as TGTGCCAGCAGCTTACAGGGGGACACTGAAGCTTTCTTT. The encoded protein is CASSLQGDTEAFF.

This rearrangement joins TRBV28 to TRBJ2-1, with a possible D match to TRBD1 (5 bases). Germline CDR1 and CDR2: MDHEN and SYDVKM. Trimming cost V 2 bases and J 2 bases, with 13 bases left between them. The CDR3 spans 16 residues. The CDR3 region is CASSLASGPTYNEQFF. As DNA, the CDR3 is TGTGCCAGCAGTTTAGCCTCAGGGCCGACCTACAATGAGCAGTTCTTC.